This TCR beta chain was recovered during a study of blood T cell repertoires in COVID-19. Method: immunoSEQ multiplex PCR; TCRdb's copy keeps in-frame clones and lacks some. The table lists some 90,000 clones, roughly 78% of them singletons. This clone was detected only a few times. The CDR3 covers 15 residues. CDR1 and CDR2 from the germline V gene are MNHNY and SVGAGI (reference sequence). Trimming at V came to 1 base and at J to 1 base, leaving 3 bases not matched to a gene. The sequenced material came from peripheral blood. V usage is TRBV6-6 and J usage is TRBJ1-2, with 7 positions matching TRBD1. The clonotype comes from a woman aged 70-85 years with acute or convalescent COVID-19. CDR3 DNA sequence: TGTGCCAGCAGTTACTGGGCAGGGGGTAACTATGGCTACACCTTC. Translating it yields CASSYWAGGNYGYTF.